This T cell receptor (beta chain) was retrieved from a study of blood T cell repertoires in COVID-19 (dated by TCRdb to about 2020). About the study as a whole: Collaborator samples came from the United States, Italy and Spain and covered acute and convalescent phases of COVID-19. The sample metadata nearly always contained a de-identified subject ID, COVID-19 status, age in years and sex. Where available, HLA class I and class II types were taken from metadata supplied by the sample provider and were not determined by assay-based typing. The material from the prospective study consisted of cDNA or gDNA derived from T cells, B-cell-depleted T cells, or PBMCs. The dataset comprised deeply sampled blood TCRbeta repertoires from subjects exposed to, actively infected with, or recovered from COVID-19. Samples were obtained from the ongoing ImmuneRACE study (first 160 participants) and from 1,254 subjects provided by 6 global collaborators. A freely available public database, intended as a resource for researchers studying the immune response to SARS-CoV-2, is where the repertoires were released.

The full study reports these points: Clinical and demographic metadata were provided uncurated, with the amount varying by source and participant.

Notes on this clone: Its antigen remains unidentified. Base qualities are not provided; no much larger clone lies one nucleotide away.

Deletion took 5 bases off V and 1 base off J, with a span of 9 bases between the germline ends. The CDR3 runs 14 residues from the cysteine to the phenylalanine. The read is trimmed to its CDR3 DNA, 42 bases read in frame from base 1. The CDR1 and CDR2 encoded by the germline V gene (reference sequence) are LNHDA and SQIVND. In Seattle, one collaborating source enrolled patients while the infection was active and tracked those patients longitudinally over the course of disease. Whole blood was collected in K2EDTA tubes by collaborating institutions according to the institutions' own protocols. Collaborator samples were shipped for TCRbeta analysis as frozen whole blood, isolated PBMCs, or DNA extracted from either sample type. TCRbeta CDR3 regions were amplified from genomic DNA using the immunoSEQ Assay, a bias-controlled multiplex PCR. The paper's data handling went like this. The number of nucleated cells in each sample was estimated by amplification of reference gene primers within the assay. To quantify the absolute abundance of each unique TCRbeta CDR3 rearrangement, sequence reads were collapsed and filtered. For each sample, productive Simpson clonality was calculated by taking the square root of Simpson's diversity index across productive rearrangements. TCRdb limited this immuneACCESS table to in-frame rearrangements with V and J called. A share of clones is missing; checked studies link under half to unresolved V genes, and the rest is unexplained. V and J calls and clone size are given by that table; D and trimming were obtained from the DNA. The sample table shows about 230,000 clones, and 85% to 90% are seen once. Together, the top ten hold about 9.9% of the sample.

The clonotype was recovered from a man aged 45-65 years with COVID-19, enrolled during active disease. This sequence uses TRBV19 and TRBJ1-5, with an unclear D gene assignment. Sequencing was carried out using peripheral blood. The bases are TGTGCCAGTAGTCAGCAGGCAAGCAATCAGCCCCAGCATTTT. Its protein reads: CASSQQASNQPQHF.